This record concerns one TCR beta chain sequence. In the original processing: By means of reference gene primer amplification, nucleated cell counts were estimated. Measured with immunoSEQ multiplex PCR; TCRdb has only the in-frame clones, and not every one. V and J calls plus clone size are reproduced from that table; the DNA served to infer D and trimming. The sample lists about 81,000 clones; roughly 89% were seen once. This specimen belongs to a study of blood T cell repertoires in COVID-19. Study context: Acute and convalescent COVID-19 specimens originated in the United States, Italy and Spain. T cells, B-cell-depleted T cells, or PBMCs provided the cDNA or gDNA that served as material.

The CDR3 contains 11 residues. The germline gives CDR1 SNHLY, CDR2 FYNNEI. V was cut by 0 bases and J by 12 bases, with 8 bases left in between. The origin of this receptor is a woman between 50 and 59 years old in a cohort sampled during active COVID-19. Sequencing was carried out using peripheral blood. This sequence joins TRBV2 and TRBJ1-1; possible D gene TRBD1, 6 bases. The CDR3 reads CASSEAGGPFF. The CDR3 DNA sequence: TGTGCCAGCAGTGAAGCCGGGGGGCCTTTCTTT. The variable domain in full, with the rest retrieved from reference TRBV2 and TRBJ1-1, is EPEVTQTPSHQVTQMGQEVILRCVPISNHLYFYWYRQILGQKVEFLVSFYNNEISEKSEIFDDQFSVERPDGSNFTLKIRSTKLEDSAMYFCASSEAGGPFFGQGTRLTVV.